The rows below give T cell receptor beta chains drawn from one sample of a study of vaccination and CD4 T cells after COVID-19. TCRdb fed the PCR reads into MiXCR, producing one record per CDR3 protein. The sample includes some 20,000 distinct CDR3 sequences, under 70% seen only once; the top ten take 16%. No antigens are known for them. The material sequenced was CD4+ T cells from blood, cultured in vitro. These receptor sequences come from a human donor who had recovered from COVID-19. CDR3s include the opening cysteine and the closing phenylalanine or tryptophan. The D gene is left open where the match is weak. Size is stated for part of the rows, as once, few or many counts, or as a class when the clone is expanded.

J,size,V,D,DNA,CDR3
TRBJ2-3,NA,TRBV6-1,TRBD2,TGTGCCAGCGGCTCTTTGGGACTAGCTAGCACAGATACGCAGTATTTT,CASGSLGLASTDTQYF
TRBJ2-3,NA,TRBV7-2,NA,TGTGCCAGCAGCTTAGGCCCCACAGATACGCAGTATTTT,CASSLGPTDTQYF
TRBJ1-1,NA,TRBV2,NA,TGTGCCAGCAGGATCCGGAACACTGAAGCTTTCTTT,CASRIRNTEAFF
TRBJ2-5,once,TRBV7-3,TRBD1,TGTGCCAGCAGCTTAACGGCCAGGGGGAAAGAGACCCAGTACTTC,CASSLTARGKETQYF
TRBJ2-2,few,TRBV7-9,TRBD2,TGTGCCAGCAGCTTAGTCCGGGCTAGCGGAACCTATAACACCGGGGAGCTGTTTTTT,CASSLVRASGTYNTGELFF
TRBJ2-3,NA,TRBV7-2,TRBD2,TGTGCCAGCAGCTTAGAAGCGGGAGGGAACACAGATACGCAGTATTTT,CASSLEAGGNTDTQYF
TRBJ2-1,few,TRBV19,NA,TGTGCCAGTAGTACTACCCCTGGCGGTAGCTCCTACAATGAGCAGTTCTTC,CASSTTPGGSSYNEQFF
TRBJ1-4,NA,TRBV7-9,NA,TGTGCCAGCAGCCCGCAGCTGGGGGCGGCTAATGAAAAACTGTTTTTT,CASSPQLGAANEKLFF
TRBJ2-3,NA,TRBV7-2,NA,TGTGCCAGCAGCTTAGTGGGGGGCCCAGATACGCAGTATTTT,CASSLVGGPDTQYF
TRBJ2-3,once,TRBV7-9,TRBD2,TGTGCCAGCAGCGCCCCTGGACTAGGAGTTGGGGGGAATACGCAGTATTTT,CASSAPGLGVGGNTQYF
TRBJ2-1,NA,TRBV14,TRBD1,TGTGCCAGCAGGCGTACAGGGGGACCTAACAATGAGCAGTTCTTC,CASRRTGGPNNEQFF
TRBJ1-2,few,TRBV20-1,TRBD1,TGCAGTGCCGAGACAGGGGAGTTTAACTATGGCTACACCTTC,CSAETGEFNYGYTF
TRBJ2-1,NA,TRBV5-1,TRBD2,TGCGCCAGCAGCTTTCGCGGGACTAGCAATGAGCAGTTCTTC,CASSFRGTSNEQFF
TRBJ1-5,few,TRBV6-1,TRBD1,TGTGCCAGCACCCTAGACAGGGTCGGGAATCAGCCCCAGCATTTT,CASTLDRVGNQPQHF
TRBJ2-7,NA,TRBV24-1,NA,TGTGCCACCAGTGATTCCGTAGGGATATTACTCTACTACGAGCAGTACTTC,CATSDSVGILLYYEQYF
TRBJ1-5,NA,TRBV10-3,TRBD1,TGTGCCATCAGTGGACAGGGGAATCAGCCCCAGCATTTT,CAISGQGNQPQHF
TRBJ2-7,once,TRBV15,NA,TGTGCCACCAGTACAGTAGTCTCCTACGAGCAGTACTTC,CATSTVVSYEQYF
TRBJ1-4,NA,TRBV5-1,TRBD1,TGCGCCAGCAGCTTGGCGGGACAGGGGGAGGAAAAACTGTTTTTT,CASSLAGQGEEKLFF
TRBJ2-7,NA,TRBV28,NA,TGTGCCAGCAGTTTTGAAGGACAGCTCTACGAGCAGTACTTC,CASSFEGQLYEQYF
TRBJ2-2,once,TRBV6-5,TRBD1,TGTGCCAGCAGTTCACCGGGACAGGGGACCGGGGAGCTGTTTTTT,CASSSPGQGTGELFF
TRBJ1-5,few,TRBV7-2,NA,TGTGCCAGCGAGTCGGGACACGCCAATCAGCCCCAGCATTTT,CASESGHANQPQHF
TRBJ2-2,NA,TRBV7-3,NA,TGTGCCAGCAGCTTAATAGGGGATAGGCTAACCGGGGAGCTGTTTTTT,CASSLIGDRLTGELFF
TRBJ2-6,NA,TRBV10-2,TRBD1,TGCGCCAGCAGGGACGGGGACAGGGGACGTAATGGGGCCAACGTCCTGACTTTC,CASRDGDRGRNGANVLTF
TRBJ1-1,NA,TRBV7-3,NA,TGTGCCAGCAGCTTAGGCGGGGGGGATAGAGCTTTCTTT,CASSLGGGDRAFF
TRBJ2-2,few,TRBV20-1,TRBD2,TGCAGTGCTAGAGATCCCCGGACTAGCGGAGACACCGGGGAGCTGTTTTTT,CSARDPRTSGDTGELFF
TRBJ2-5,NA,TRBV28,NA,TGTGCCAGCAGTTCCCCGGGGACTGGGCGAGAGACCCAGTACTTC,CASSSPGTGRETQYF
TRBJ1-2,NA,TRBV6-5,TRBD1,TGTGCCAGCAGTTACGATCATGGGACAGGGAATGGCTACACCTTC,CASSYDHGTGNGYTF
TRBJ2-2,NA,TRBV11-2,TRBD1,TGTGCCAGCAGGAAACCGGGACAGGGGAACACCGGGGAGCTGTTTTTT,CASRKPGQGNTGELFF
TRBJ2-5,NA,TRBV11-3,TRBD1,TGTGCCAGCAGCCAAAGGGGGCGGCGCCAAGAGACCCAGTACTTC,CASSQRGRRQETQYF
TRBJ2-6,NA,TRBV7-6,TRBD2,TGTGCCAGCAGCCAAGCGGGGGGGGCCAACGTCCTGACTTTC,CASSQAGGANVLTF
TRBJ2-7,NA,TRBV7-2,NA,TGTGCCAGCAGCCCCGGACACGGGGAGCAGTACTTC,CASSPGHGEQYF
TRBJ1-5,once,TRBV7-2,NA,TGTGCCAGCAGCTTCGCCGCGGGCTCCAATCAGCCCCAGCATTTT,CASSFAAGSNQPQHF
TRBJ1-2,NA,TRBV20-1,NA,TGCAGTGCTAGGGGGGCGCATGGGGTCAACTATGGCTACACCTTC,CSARGAHGVNYGYTF
TRBJ1-2,NA,TRBV6-2/TRBV6-3,NA,TGTGCCAGCAGTACCAGGGACACTCCCTATGGCTACACCTTC,CASSTRDTPYGYTF
TRBJ2-7,few,TRBV27,TRBD2,TGTGCCAGCAGTCGAGCGGGGGTTTACGAGCAGTACTTC,CASSRAGVYEQYF
TRBJ2-7,NA,TRBV6-1,TRBD1,TGTGCCAGCACTGCCTGGGACAGGGGCTACGAGCAGTACTTC,CASTAWDRGYEQYF
TRBJ2-5,NA,TRBV20-1,NA,TGCAGTGCTGTAGGATCACAGTATGGGGGGCGCCGTGAGACCCAGTACTTC,CSAVGSQYGGRRETQYF
TRBJ2-7,NA,TRBV7-9,TRBD1,TGTGCCAGCAGCTTAGGGGTGGACAGGGCATCCGACGAGCAGTACTTC,CASSLGVDRASDEQYF
TRBJ1-6,NA,TRBV6-2/TRBV6-3,NA,TGTGCCAGCACGATTAGGGGTAATTCACCCCTCCACTTT,CASTIRGNSPLHF
TRBJ1-1,once,TRBV2,TRBD1,TGTGCCAGCAGTGAAAACAGGGGGGGGTCGGCTGAAGCTTTCTTT,CASSENRGGSAEAFF
TRBJ1-2,NA,TRBV19,TRBD1,TGTGCCAGTAGTATAGCCGGGACAGGGGTTCTCGGAGGCTACACCTTC,CASSIAGTGVLGGYTF